This T cell receptor beta chain was sequenced for a study of T-cell memory formation after mild COVID-19. Background on the study: The TCR clusters were mostly specific to one donor. The study, taken as a whole, reports: Largely, contracting CD4+ clones fell within CM and EM, and contracting CD8+ clones within EMRA.

V was pared by 0 bases and J by 7 bases, with 10 bases of the junction left unmatched. CDR1 SGHRS and CDR2 YFSETQ come from the germline V gene. The CDR3 totals 17 residues. TCRdb called the 5' RACE reads again in MiXCR, with one record for every CDR3 protein. The sample lists about 430,000 distinct CDR3 sequences, approximately 24% seen once, with 8.5% to 10% in the top ten. This clonotype was detected ten times or more. Its antigen is as yet unknown. The source of this sequence is an adult woman who had mild COVID-19 (a few samples of this study predate the infection). Cell type and time point are not known. The sample comprised PBMCs or a T cell subset sorted from them (not recorded which). V gene TRBV5-1 combines with J gene TRBJ2-1; 10 nucleotides match TRBD2. CDR3 sequence (DNA): TGCGCCAGCAGCTTGGATCCCCTAGCGGGAGAACGAAATGAGCAGTTCTTC. Protein sequence: CASSLDPLAGERNEQFF.